This T cell receptor beta chain derives from a study of shared clonotypes between healthy human individuals. General study findings and limits: The study drew on few donors, limiting represented genetic and exposure-history diversity. In contrast to clonotypes shared by all four donors, non-shared clonotypes had lower generation probabilities. Memory subsets had estimated richness that was generally smaller than that of naive subsets.

Germline CDR1 LNHDA, CDR2 SQIVND (reference sequence). The CDR3 extends over 12 amino acids. V gave up 3 bases and J gave up 7 bases, with 9 bases separating them. This clone was recorded only once. No antigen is known for it. The authors split each subset's genomic DNA evenly across several immunoSEQ plates. Measured with immunoSEQ multiplex PCR; TCRdb has only the in-frame clones, and not every one. This table holds about 1.5 million clones, roughly 96% found once. V usage is TRBV19 and J usage is TRBJ1-1, with D unclear. The clonotype comes from a man aged 30 to 45 in good health. The sequencing sample was made of naive CD4+ T cells sorted from blood. The subset denotes: CD45RA+ positively selected. The CDR3 DNA follows: TGTGCCAGTAGTATCACCGGGGTTGAAGCTTTCTTT. Amino acids: CASSITGVEAFF. The full variable domain, its missing parts supplied by reference TRBV19 and TRBJ1-1, is DGGITQSPKYLFRKEGQNVTLSCEQNLNHDAMYWYRQDPGQGLRLIYYSQIVNDFQKGDIAEGYSVSREKKESFPLTVTSAQKNPTAFYLCASSITGVEAFFGQGTRLTVV.